The T cell receptor beta chain described here comes from a study of cytomegalovirus exposure and HLA in healthy donors. PCR primers comprised 60 Vbeta and 13 Jbeta primers. The table came from immunoSEQ multiplex PCR; TCRdb's copy has only in-frame clones and leaves some out. The top ten clones hold more than 0.4% of a sample with 170,000 or so clones, over 75% of them seen once. About this clone: Its specificity is unknown.

Study-level findings and limits: Available immune exposure information covered CMV serostatus only. It was approximately 150 TCR beta chains that were listed as cytomegalovirus-associated.

Sequenced material: PBMCs. This TCR derives from a woman in her 50s in good health and CMV-seronegative.

The CDR3 sequence is CASSRGTDLYEQYF. The CDR3, as DNA: TGTGCCAGCAGCCGAGGGACAGACCTCTACGAGCAGTACTTC. This rearrangement joins TRBV7-9 to TRBJ2-7, with 7 bases matching TRBD1. Germline V gene sequence: CDR1 SEHNR, CDR2 FQNEAQ (reference sequence). The CDR3 is 14 amino acids. Trimming took 5 bases from V and 3 from J; bases not matched to a gene: 7.